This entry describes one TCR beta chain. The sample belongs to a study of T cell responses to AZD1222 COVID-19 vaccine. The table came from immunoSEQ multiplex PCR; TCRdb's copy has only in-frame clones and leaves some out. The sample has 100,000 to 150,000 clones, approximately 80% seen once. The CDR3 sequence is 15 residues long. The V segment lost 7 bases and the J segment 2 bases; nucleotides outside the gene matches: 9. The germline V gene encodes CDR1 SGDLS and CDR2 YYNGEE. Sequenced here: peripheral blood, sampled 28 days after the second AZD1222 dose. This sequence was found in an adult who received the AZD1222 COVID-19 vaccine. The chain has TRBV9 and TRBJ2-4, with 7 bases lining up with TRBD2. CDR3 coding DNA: TGTGCCAGCTTAGCGGGCCCAAGGACCAAAAACATTCAGTACTTC. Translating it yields CASLAGPRTKNIQYF.